This T cell receptor beta chain was sequenced in a study of response to subunit inactivated influenza vaccine. Overall study findings and caveats: Authors suggested that a seasonal influenza vaccination recruits few new T cells each time.

In regard to this clonotype: Its specificity is not known.

TCRdb independently ran MiXCR on the RT-PCR reads; one entry per CDR3 protein. The profile shows 540,000 or so distinct CDR3 sequences, 13% of them singletons. This CDR3 is 14 amino acids long. Germline V gene data show CDR1 as SGHAT and CDR2 as FQNNGV. Trimming removed 4 bases at V and 8 bases at J, with 15 bases between. Sample: PBMCs from blood, taken roughly 46 days after vaccination. V and J are TRBV11-2 and TRBJ2-1, with a possible D match to TRBD2 (5 bases). The TCR was taken from a man aged 45-60 years who received an inactivated influenza vaccine. The CDR3 DNA is TGTGCCAGCAGCTCAGACTATTTCCACTATGAGCAGTTCTTC. This codes for CASSSDYFHYEQFF.